The 22 T cell receptor beta chains below all came from one sample that was sequenced in a study of shared clonotypes between healthy human individuals. The method was immunoSEQ multiplex PCR; TCRdb's version includes in-frame clones alone and lacks a portion of them. The sample gives over 2,000,000 clones, around 93% of which show up once; roughly 1.7% is in the top ten. CD45RO-negative cells were positively selected for CCR7, leaving out terminally differentiated effector memory CD45RA+ cells. Sequenced material: naive CD8+ T cells from PBMCs. The source of these receptors is a young man in good health. Some clones in this sample may be carry-over from other donors' samples.

This CDR3 is CASSFDRALGTEAFF. The CDR3 region has the DNA TGCGCCAGCAGCTTTGACAGGGCCCTTGGGACTGAAGCTTTCTTT. V gene TRBV5-1 combines with J gene TRBJ1-1; 7 bases agree with TRBD1. This CDR3 region has 15 residues. Germline CDR1 is SGHRS and CDR2 is YFSETQ. V gave up 2 bases and J gave up 5 bases; unmatched junction bases: 9.

The chain couples TRBV7-9 to TRBJ2-1; TRBD2 matches at 8 bases. CDR1 is SEHNR, CDR2 FQNEAQ, per germline (reference sequence). J lost 8 bases, V lost 5 bases, and 11 bases had no gene match. The CDR3 consists of 15 residues. The CDR3 coding sequence is TGTGCCAGCAGCACACAAGGCGGACTAGCTGATGAGCAGTTCTTC. Protein product: CASSTQGGLADEQFF.

V usage is TRBV5-4 and J usage is TRBJ1-1; TRBD1 matches 9 bases. The CDR3 runs to 14 residues. Germline CDR1 and CDR2: SGHNT and YYREEE (reference sequence). The V and J ends lost 4 bases and 8 bases, in that order; junction bases with no gene match: 9. The CDR3 region has the DNA TGTGCCAGCAGCCTTAACGTGGACAGGGGAGAAGCTTTCTTT. Translated, it gives CASSLNVDRGEAFF.

The CDR3 protein is CASSQDSRGIPEAFF. The CDR3 nucleotides are TGCGCCAGCAGCCAAGATTCACGGGGTATTCCTGAAGCTTTCTTT. V and J are TRBV4-3 and TRBJ1-1; D gene unclear. Trimming removed 0 bases at V and 6 bases at J, with 14 bases between. Germline CDR1 LGHNA, CDR2 YSLEER. The CDR3 covers 15 residues.

The rearrangement uses TRBV5-3 and TRBJ2-7; a weak D match, TRBD2 (5 bases). TRBV5-3 belongs to the ORF category, with a function that is uncertain. V shed 0 bases and J shed 6 bases, with 13 bases lying between them. This CDR3 is 14 amino acids long. This CDR3 is CARSLELVFSEQYF. The CDR3 DNA follows: TGTGCCAGAAGCTTGGAACTAGTCTTCTCCGAGCAGTACTTC.

The V gene is TRBV11-2, the J gene TRBJ2-7; 7 nucleotides match TRBD1. Germline-derived CDR1 and CDR2 are SGHAT and FQNNGV. This CDR3 spans 17 amino acids. Trimming removed 5 bases from V and 0 bases from J; junction bases left unmatched: 13. CDR3 in amino acids: CASSRGPRTGGSYEQYF. CDR3 DNA: TGTGCCAGCAGCCGAGGGCCCAGGACAGGAGGCTCCTACGAGCAGTACTTC.

The chain uses TRBV7-9 and TRBJ2-5; TRBD2 matches at 13 bases. The better agreement between TRBJ2-7 and the DNA end casts doubt on the J call. Germline V gene data show CDR1 as SEHNR and CDR2 as FQNEAQ (reference sequence). CDR3 size: 18 residues. DNA for the CDR3: TGTGCCAGCAGCTCCGAAGACCTGACTAGCGGGAGGAGCCACGAGCAGTACTTC. Its protein product is CASSSEDLTSGRSHEQYF.

V and J are TRBV10-3 and TRBJ2-7; 7 nucleotides align to TRBD1. The CDR3 extends over 14 amino acids. V shed 6 bases and J 1 base; nucleotides not matched to a gene: 6. The germline V gene encodes CDR1 ENHRY and CDR2 SYGVKD. The CDR3 DNA sequence: TGTGCCATCAGCACAGGGGAAAGATCCTACGAGCAGTACTTC. This translates into CAISTGERSYEQYF.

To note about this clone: Other DNA sequences in this sample translate to the same CDR3. The chain links TRBV27 to TRBJ1-1; D unclear. The CDR3 sequence is 12 residues long. Germline V gives CDR1 MNHEY, CDR2 SMNVEV (reference sequence). Trimming cost V 3 bases and J 2 bases, with 4 bases left between them. The CDR3 here is CASSFGNTEAFF. Here the CDR3 DNA reads TGTGCCAGCAGTTTTGGTAACACTGAAGCTTTCTTT.

This chain uses TRBV28 with TRBJ2-5, with 9 bases matching TRBD1. Trimming at V came to 4 bases and at J to 5 bases, leaving 14 bases not matched to a gene. The length of the CDR3 is 17 residues. Germline CDR1 is MDHEN and CDR2 is SYDVKM. For the CDR3, the DNA is TGTGCCAGCAGTTCGCTATACCGAACAGGGGGCGGGGAGACCCAGTACTTC. Translating gives CASSSLYRTGGGETQYF.

J is TRBJ2-5 and V is TRBV7-6, with 7 bases aligning to TRBD1. Germline assignment: CDR1 SGHVS and CDR2 FNYEAQ. This CDR3 has 14 amino acids. V shed 6 bases, J shed 5 bases, and the junction held 9 bases outside the gene matches. CDR3 residues: CASSSTGYGETQYF. The DNA for the CDR3 is TGTGCCAGCAGTTCGACAGGGTATGGGGAGACCCAGTACTTC.

The rearrangement links TRBV7-9 to TRBJ2-2; TRBD2 matches at 8 bases. V gave up 3 bases and J gave up 6 bases; unmatched junction bases: 12. CDR1 is SEHNR and CDR2 is FQNEAQ in the germline V gene (reference sequence). The CDR3 has 17 residues. CDR3 residues: CASSFPRAGVDSGELFF. The CDR3 coding sequence is TGTGCCAGCAGCTTCCCTCGAGCGGGAGTGGACTCCGGGGAGCTGTTTTTT. Supplemented by reference TRBV7-9 and TRBJ2-2, the full variable domain reads DTGVSQNPRHKITKRGQNVTFRCDPISEHNRLYWYRQTLGQGPEFLTYFQNEAQLEKSRLLSDRFSAERPKGSFSTLEIQRTEQGDSAMYLCASSFPRAGVDSGELFFGEGSRLTVL.

The V call is TRBV7-6, the J call TRBJ2-7; D not certain. V lost 1 base, J lost 3 bases, and 10 bases lay in between. There are 14 residues in the CDR3. Germline V lookup: CDR1 SGHVS, CDR2 FNYEAQ. DNA for the CDR3: TGTGCCAGCAGCTTAGGTCCGGGCTACTACGAGCAGTACTTC. This translates into CASSLGPGYYEQYF.

The chain links TRBV29-1 to TRBJ2-5; D gene ambiguous. The CDR3 sequence is 11 residues long. Looked up from germline, CDR1 is SQVTM and CDR2 is ANQGSEA. With 5 bases removed from V and 4 bases from J, the gap between germline ends came to 8 bases. CDR3 loop: CSVKAGETQYF. Written as DNA, the CDR3 is TGCAGCGTTAAGGCCGGAGAGACCCAGTACTTC.

The chain joins TRBV19 to TRBJ2-1; TRBD1 matches 11 bases. This CDR3 comprises 18 residues. The junction had 12 bases not matched to a gene; V was cut back by 1 base and J by 7 bases. CDR1 is LNHDA and CDR2 is SQIVND in the germline V gene (reference sequence). CDR3 amino acids: CASSIVRDRGKLANEQFF. CDR3 DNA sequence: TGTGCCAGTAGTATAGTTCGGGACAGGGGGAAGCTAGCAAATGAGCAGTTCTTC.

V usage is TRBV30 and J usage is TRBJ2-5, with D possibly being TRBD2 (6 bases). The end of the DNA fits TRBJ2-7 better, so the J call may be wrong. Germline lookup yields CDR1 GTSNPN and CDR2 SVGIG (reference sequence). The CDR3 is 15 amino acids. CDR3 in amino acids: CAWSVQERGGHEQYF. In DNA form, the CDR3 reads TGTGCCTGGAGTGTTCAGGAAAGGGGAGGCCACGAGCAGTACTTC.

This clone was recorded a few times. The rearrangement links TRBV6-5 to TRBJ1-5; 12 bases are a match to TRBD1. Germline V CDR1 and CDR2: MNHEY, SVGAGI. CDR3 length equals 15 residues. Germline trimming cut 2 bases from V and 5 bases from J; bases unmatched to any gene: 1. CDR3 sequence reads: CASSYGTGGDQPQHF. CDR3 DNA sequence: TGTGCCAGCAGTTACGGGACAGGGGGCGATCAGCCCCAGCATTTT.

In regard to this clone: Other DNA sequences in the sample encode the same CDR3. Here the CDR3 reads CASSLGLGTEAFF. In DNA form, the CDR3 reads TGTGCCAGCAGTTTGGGTCTGGGCACTGAAGCTTTCTTT. This chain uses TRBV28 with TRBJ1-1; D gene unclear. Germline V gene lookup returns CDR1 MDHEN and CDR2 SYDVKM. The CDR3 totals 13 residues. Trimming shortened V by 3 bases and J by 4 bases, and 9 bases separated the two germline ends.

This chain uses TRBV6-5 with TRBJ2-1; 7 bases match TRBD1. Germline V gives CDR1 MNHEY, CDR2 SVGAGI. This CDR3 contains 14 residues. V gave up 2 bases and J gave up 6 bases; unmatched junction bases: 4. The DNA of the CDR3 is TGTGCCAGCAGTTACGGCCGGACAGGCAATGAGCAGTTCTTC. This gives the protein CASSYGRTGNEQFF.

The chain uses TRBV27 and TRBJ1-2, with D perhaps matching TRBD1 (6 bases). CDR3 length: 15 amino acids. Per the germline V gene, CDR1 is MNHEY and CDR2 is SMNVEV (reference sequence). The V and J ends lost 2 bases and 5 bases respectively, with 15 bases between them. The CDR3 loop reads CASSLISRGPYGYTF. Here the CDR3 DNA reads TGTGCCAGCAGTTTAATCTCCAGGGGACCTTATGGCTACACCTTC.

V gene TRBV10-3 combines with J gene TRBJ2-7, with 9 bases matching TRBD1. This CDR3 has 16 amino acids. V gave up 7 bases and J gave up 2 bases; unmatched junction bases: 12. Germline V gene lookup returns CDR1 ENHRY and CDR2 SYGVKD. CDR3 nucleotide sequence: TGTGCCATCAAGGCAGTTCCCGGGACAGGGCCCTACGAGCAGTACTTC. It yields the protein CAIKAVPGTGPYEQYF.

CDR3 DNA: TGCGCCAGCCATAGCGGGAGGGCTTACAATGAGCAGTTCTTC. This gives the protein CASHSGRAYNEQFF. This chain connects TRBV10-1 to TRBJ2-1; 11 bases line up with TRBD2. Per germline, CDR1 WNHNN and CDR2 SYGVQD (reference sequence). The CDR3 contains 14 residues. After removal of 8 bases from V and 4 bases from J, the junction contained 4 bases not matched to a gene.